Listed here is a single TCR beta chain. One junction end does not reproduce the germline sequence, and a read error may be involved. The sample carries other DNA sequences with the same CDR3. This record comes from a study of OX40 agonist ivuxolimab in advanced cancers. Data came from immunoSEQ multiplex PCR; TCRdb stores just in-frame clones and leaves some out. The table lists over 80,000 clones, 88% of them singletons. This CDR3 is 14 amino acids long. Germline CDR1 reads SQVTM; CDR2 reads ANQGSEA. The chain has TRBV29-1 and TRBJ2-3, with 7 nucleotides matching TRBD1. This sequence was found in an adult with an advanced solid tumor such as melanoma, head and neck, liver or kidney cancer. The sample in question was CD4+ or CD8+ T cells sorted from blood, obtained in a trial of the OX40 agonist ivuxolimab. The chain's CDR3 is CSASGGEVADTQYF. CDR3 nucleotides: TGCAGCGCCTCAGGGGGTGAGGTTGCAGATACACAGTATTTT.